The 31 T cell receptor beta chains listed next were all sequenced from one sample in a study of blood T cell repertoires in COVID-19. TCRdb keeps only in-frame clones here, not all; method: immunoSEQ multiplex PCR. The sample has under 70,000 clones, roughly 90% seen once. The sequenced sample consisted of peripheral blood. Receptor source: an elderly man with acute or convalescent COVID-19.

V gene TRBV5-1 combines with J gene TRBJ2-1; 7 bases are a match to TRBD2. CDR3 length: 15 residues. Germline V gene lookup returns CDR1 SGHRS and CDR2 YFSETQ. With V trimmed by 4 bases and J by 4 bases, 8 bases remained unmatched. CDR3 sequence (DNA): TGCGCCAGCAGCCCCGGACTAGTTTCGTACAATGAGCAGTTCTTC. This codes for CASSPGLVSYNEQFF.

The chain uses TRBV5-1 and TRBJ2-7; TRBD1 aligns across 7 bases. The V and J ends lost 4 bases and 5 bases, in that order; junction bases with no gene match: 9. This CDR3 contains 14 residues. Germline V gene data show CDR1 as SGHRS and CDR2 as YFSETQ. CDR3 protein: CASSPGQIPHEQYF. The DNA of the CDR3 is TGCGCCAGCAGCCCGGGACAGATTCCTCACGAGCAGTACTTC. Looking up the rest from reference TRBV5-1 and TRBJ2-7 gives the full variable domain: KAGVTQTPRYLIKTRGQQVTLSCSPISGHRSVSWYQQTPGQGLQFLFEYFSETQRNKGNFPGRFSGRQFSNSRSEMNVSTLELGDSALYLCASSPGQIPHEQYFGPGTRLTVT.

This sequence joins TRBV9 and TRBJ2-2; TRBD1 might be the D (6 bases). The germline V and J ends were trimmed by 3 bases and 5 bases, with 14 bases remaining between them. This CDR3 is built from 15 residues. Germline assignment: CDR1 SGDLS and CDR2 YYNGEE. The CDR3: CASSAFGRGTGELFF. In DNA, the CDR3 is TGTGCCAGCAGCGCCTTTGGAAGGGGGACCGGGGAGCTGTTTTTT.

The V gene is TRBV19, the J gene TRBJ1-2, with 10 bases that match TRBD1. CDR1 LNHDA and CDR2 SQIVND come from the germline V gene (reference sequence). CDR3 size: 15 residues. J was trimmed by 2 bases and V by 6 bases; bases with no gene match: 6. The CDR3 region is CASRPTGQGNYGYTF. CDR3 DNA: TGTGCCAGTAGACCCACGGGACAGGGGAACTATGGCTACACCTTC.

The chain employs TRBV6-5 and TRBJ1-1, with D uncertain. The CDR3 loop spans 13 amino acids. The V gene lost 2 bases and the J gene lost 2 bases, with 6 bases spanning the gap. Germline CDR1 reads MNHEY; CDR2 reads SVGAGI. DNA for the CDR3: TGTGCCAGCAGTTACACATACAACACTGAAGCTTTCTTT. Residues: CASSYTYNTEAFF.

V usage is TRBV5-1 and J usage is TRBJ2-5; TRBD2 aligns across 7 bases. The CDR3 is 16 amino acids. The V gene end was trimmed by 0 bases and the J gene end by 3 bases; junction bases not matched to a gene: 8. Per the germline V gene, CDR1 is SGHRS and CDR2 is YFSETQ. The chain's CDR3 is CASSLAGRSGEETQYF. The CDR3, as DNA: TGCGCCAGCAGCTTGGCCGGTAGAAGCGGGGAAGAGACCCAGTACTTC.

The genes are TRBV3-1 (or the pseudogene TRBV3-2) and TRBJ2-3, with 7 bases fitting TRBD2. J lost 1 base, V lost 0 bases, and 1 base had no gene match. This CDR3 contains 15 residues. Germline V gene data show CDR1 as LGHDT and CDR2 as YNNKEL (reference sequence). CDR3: CASSQDGGGTDTQYF. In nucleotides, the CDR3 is TGTGCCAGCAGCCAAGATGGGGGGGGCACAGATACGCAGTATTTT.

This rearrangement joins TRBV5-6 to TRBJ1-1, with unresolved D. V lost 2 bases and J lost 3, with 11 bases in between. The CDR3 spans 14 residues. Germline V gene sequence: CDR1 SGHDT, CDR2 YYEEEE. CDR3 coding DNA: TGTGCCAGCAGCTTAGCCGTCGGGGACACTGAAGCTTTCTTT. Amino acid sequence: CASSLAVGDTEAFF.

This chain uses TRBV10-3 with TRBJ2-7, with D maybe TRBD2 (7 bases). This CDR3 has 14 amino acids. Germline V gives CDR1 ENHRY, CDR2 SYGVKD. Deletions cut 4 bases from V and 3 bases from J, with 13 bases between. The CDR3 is CAISVGGGIYEQYF. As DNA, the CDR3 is TGTGCCATCAGTGTAGGGGGGGGGATCTACGAGCAGTACTTC.

The CDR3 nucleotides read TGTGCCAGTGGCCCTTGGACAGGGGACCCAATTGCCCACGAGCAGTACTTC. Translated, it gives CASGPWTGDPIAHEQYF. The chain links TRBV19 to TRBJ2-7, with TRBD1 identical over 9 bases. V shed 8 bases and J 5 bases; nucleotides not matched to a gene: 19. Germline V gene lookup returns CDR1 LNHDA and CDR2 SQIVND (reference sequence). This CDR3 has 17 amino acids.

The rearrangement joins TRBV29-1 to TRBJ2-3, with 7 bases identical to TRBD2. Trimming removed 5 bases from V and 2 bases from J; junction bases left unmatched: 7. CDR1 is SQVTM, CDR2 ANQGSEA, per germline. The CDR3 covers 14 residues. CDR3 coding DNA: TGCAGCGTTCCGTGGGGGGGGGACACAGATACGCAGTATTTT. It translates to CSVPWGGDTDTQYF.

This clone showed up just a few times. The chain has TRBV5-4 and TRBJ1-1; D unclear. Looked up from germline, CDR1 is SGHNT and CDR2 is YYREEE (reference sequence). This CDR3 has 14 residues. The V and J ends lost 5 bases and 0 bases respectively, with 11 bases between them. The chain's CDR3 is CASSVGGLNTEAFF. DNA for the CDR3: TGTGCCAGCAGTGTCGGAGGGCTGAACACTGAAGCTTTCTTT.

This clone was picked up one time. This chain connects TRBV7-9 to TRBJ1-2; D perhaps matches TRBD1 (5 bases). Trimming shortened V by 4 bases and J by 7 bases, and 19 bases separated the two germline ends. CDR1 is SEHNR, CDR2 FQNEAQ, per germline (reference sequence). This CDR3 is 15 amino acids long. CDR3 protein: CASSSQGGAVSGYTF. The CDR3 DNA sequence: TGTGCCAGCAGCTCCCAGGGTGGGGCGGTTTCTGGCTACACCTTC.

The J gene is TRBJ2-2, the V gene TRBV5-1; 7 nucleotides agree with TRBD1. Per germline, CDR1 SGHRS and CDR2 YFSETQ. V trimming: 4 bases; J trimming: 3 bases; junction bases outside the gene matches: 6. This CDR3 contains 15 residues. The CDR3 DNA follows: TGCGCCAGCAGCCTGACAGGGTCGGACACCGGGGAGCTGTTTTTT. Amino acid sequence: CASSLTGSDTGELFF.

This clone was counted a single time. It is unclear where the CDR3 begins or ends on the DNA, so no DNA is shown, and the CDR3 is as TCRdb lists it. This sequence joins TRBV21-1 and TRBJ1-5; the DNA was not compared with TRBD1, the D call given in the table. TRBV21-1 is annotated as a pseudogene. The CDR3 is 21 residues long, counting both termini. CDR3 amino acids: CASSPLWGVGRGTELGQPQHF.

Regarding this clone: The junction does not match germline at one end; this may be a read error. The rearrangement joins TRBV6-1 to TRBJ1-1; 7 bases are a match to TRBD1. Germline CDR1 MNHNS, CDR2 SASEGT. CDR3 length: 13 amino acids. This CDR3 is CASRDRADTEAFF. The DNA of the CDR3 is TGTGCCAGCCGTGACAGGGCGGATACTGAAGCTTTCTTT.

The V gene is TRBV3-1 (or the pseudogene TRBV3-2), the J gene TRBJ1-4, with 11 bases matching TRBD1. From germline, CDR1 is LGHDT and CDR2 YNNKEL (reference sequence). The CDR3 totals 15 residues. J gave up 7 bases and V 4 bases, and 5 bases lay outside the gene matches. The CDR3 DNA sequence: TGTGCCAGCAGCCCAATGGACAGGGGGCGTGAAAAACTGTTTTTT. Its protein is CASSPMDRGREKLFF.

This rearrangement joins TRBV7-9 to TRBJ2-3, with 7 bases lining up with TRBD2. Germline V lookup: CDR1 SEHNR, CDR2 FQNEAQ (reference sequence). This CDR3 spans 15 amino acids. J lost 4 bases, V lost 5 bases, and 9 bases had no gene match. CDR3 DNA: TGTGCCAGCAGCAGCGATGGGACTATCTCAGATACGCAGTATTTT. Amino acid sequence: CASSSDGTISDTQYF. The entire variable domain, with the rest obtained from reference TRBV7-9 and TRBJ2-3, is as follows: DTGVSQNPRHKITKRGQNVTFRCDPISEHNRLYWYRQTLGQGPEFLTYFQNEAQLEKSRLLSDRFSAERPKGSFSTLEIQRTEQGDSAMYLCASSSDGTISDTQYFGPGTRLTVL.

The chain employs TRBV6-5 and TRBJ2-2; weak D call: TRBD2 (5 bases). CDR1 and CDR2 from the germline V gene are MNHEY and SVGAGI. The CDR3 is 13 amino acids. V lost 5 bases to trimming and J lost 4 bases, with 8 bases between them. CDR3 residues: CASSSGFTGELFF. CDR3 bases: TGTGCCAGCAGTAGCGGTTTCACCGGGGAGCTGTTTTTT.

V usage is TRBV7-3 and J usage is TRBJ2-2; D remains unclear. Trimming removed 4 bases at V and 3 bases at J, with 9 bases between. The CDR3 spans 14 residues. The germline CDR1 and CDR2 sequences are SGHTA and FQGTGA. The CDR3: CASSSNIDTGELFF. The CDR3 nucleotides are TGTGCCAGCAGCTCAAACATCGACACCGGGGAGCTGTTTTTT.

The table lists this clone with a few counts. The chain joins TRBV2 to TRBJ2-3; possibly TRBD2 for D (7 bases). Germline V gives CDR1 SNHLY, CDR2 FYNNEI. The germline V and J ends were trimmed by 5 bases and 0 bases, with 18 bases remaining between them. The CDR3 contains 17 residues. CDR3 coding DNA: TGTGCCAGCAGTACGCCCCCCGGGGGGCCGAGCACAGATACGCAGTATTTT. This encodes CASSTPPGGPSTDTQYF.

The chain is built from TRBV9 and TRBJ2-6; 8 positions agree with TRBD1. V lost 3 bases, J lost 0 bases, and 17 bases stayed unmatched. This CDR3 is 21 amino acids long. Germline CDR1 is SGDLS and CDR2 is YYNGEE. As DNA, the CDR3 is TGTGCCAGCAGCGGAGCGACCCCCAGGGGGCAGTCATCCTCTGGGGCCAACGTCCTGACTTTC. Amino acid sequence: CASSGATPRGQSSSGANVLTF.

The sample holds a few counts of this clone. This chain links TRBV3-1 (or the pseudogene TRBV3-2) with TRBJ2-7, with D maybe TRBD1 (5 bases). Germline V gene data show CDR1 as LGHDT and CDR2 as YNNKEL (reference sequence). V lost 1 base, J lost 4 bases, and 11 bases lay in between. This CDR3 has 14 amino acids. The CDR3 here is CASSQGAWTYEQYF. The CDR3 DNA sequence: TGTGCCAGCAGCCAAGGGGCGTGGACATACGAGCAGTACTTC.

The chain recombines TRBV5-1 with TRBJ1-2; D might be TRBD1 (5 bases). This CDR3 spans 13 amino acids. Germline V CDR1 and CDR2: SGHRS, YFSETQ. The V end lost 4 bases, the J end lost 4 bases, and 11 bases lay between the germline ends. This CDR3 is CASSPGGGYGYTF. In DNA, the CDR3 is TGCGCCAGCAGCCCGGGGGGGGGCTATGGCTACACCTTC. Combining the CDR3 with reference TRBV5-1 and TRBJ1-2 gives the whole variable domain KAGVTQTPRYLIKTRGQQVTLSCSPISGHRSVSWYQQTPGQGLQFLFEYFSETQRNKGNFPGRFSGRQFSNSRSEMNVSTLELGDSALYLCASSPGGGYGYTFGSGTRLTVV.

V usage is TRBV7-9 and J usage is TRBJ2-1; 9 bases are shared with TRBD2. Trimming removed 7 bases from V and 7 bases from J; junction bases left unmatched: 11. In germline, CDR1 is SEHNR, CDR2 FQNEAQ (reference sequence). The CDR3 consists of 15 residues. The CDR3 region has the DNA TGTGCCAGCACGCCCGGGACTAGCATTATGAATGAGCAGTTCTTC. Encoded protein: CASTPGTSIMNEQFF.

The CDR3 DNA sequence: TGCGCCAGCAGCCCCTTAGGGGGGGACGAAAAACTGTTTTTT. Translating it yields CASSPLGGDEKLFF. This chain uses TRBV4-1 with TRBJ1-4, with TRBD1 as a possible D gene (6 bases). There are 14 residues in the CDR3. CDR1 MGHRA and CDR2 YSYEKL come from the germline V gene. V was shortened by 4 bases and J by 8 bases, with 14 bases between the two germline ends.

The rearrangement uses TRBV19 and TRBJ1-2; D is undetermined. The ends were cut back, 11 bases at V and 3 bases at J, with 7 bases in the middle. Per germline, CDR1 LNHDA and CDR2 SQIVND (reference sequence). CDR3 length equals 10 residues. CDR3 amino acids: CASGDYGYTF. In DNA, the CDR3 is TGTGCCTCCGGGGACTATGGCTACACCTTC.

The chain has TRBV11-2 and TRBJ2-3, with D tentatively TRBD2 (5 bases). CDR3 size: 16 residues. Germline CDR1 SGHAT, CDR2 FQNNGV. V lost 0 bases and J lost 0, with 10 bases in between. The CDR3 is CASSLDGGRSTDTQYF. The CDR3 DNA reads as TGTGCCAGCAGCTTAGATGGCGGGCGTAGCACAGATACGCAGTATTTT.

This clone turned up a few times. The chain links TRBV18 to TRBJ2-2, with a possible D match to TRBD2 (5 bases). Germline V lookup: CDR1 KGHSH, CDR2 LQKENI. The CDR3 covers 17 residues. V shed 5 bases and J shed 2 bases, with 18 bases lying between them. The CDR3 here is CASSANTGFGNTGELFF. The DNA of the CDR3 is TGTGCCAGCTCAGCTAATACGGGATTCGGAAACACCGGGGAGCTGTTTTTT. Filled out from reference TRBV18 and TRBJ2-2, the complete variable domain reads NAGVMQNPRHLVRRRGQEARLRCSPMKGHSHVYWYRQLPEEGLKFMVYLQKENIIDESGMPKERFSAEFPKEGPSILRIQQVVRGDSAAYFCASSANTGFGNTGELFFGEGSRLTVL.

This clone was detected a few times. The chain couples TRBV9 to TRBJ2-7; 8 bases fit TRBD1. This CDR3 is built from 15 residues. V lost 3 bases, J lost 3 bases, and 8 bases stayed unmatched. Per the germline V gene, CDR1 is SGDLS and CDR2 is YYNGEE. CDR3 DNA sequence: TGTGCCAGCAGCGCGTCGACAGGGGTGGGCTACGAGCAGTACTTC. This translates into CASSASTGVGYEQYF. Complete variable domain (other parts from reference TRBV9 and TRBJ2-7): DSGVTQTPKHLITATGQRVTLRCSPRSGDLSVYWYQQSLDQGLQFLIQYYNGEERAKGNILERFSAQQFPDLHSELNLSSLELGDSALYFCASSASTGVGYEQYFGPGTRLTVT.

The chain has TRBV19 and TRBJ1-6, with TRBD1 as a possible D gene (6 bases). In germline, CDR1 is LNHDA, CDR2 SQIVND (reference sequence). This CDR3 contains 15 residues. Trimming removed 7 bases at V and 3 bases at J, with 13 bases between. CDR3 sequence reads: CASTAGVGYNSPLHF. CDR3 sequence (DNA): TGTGCCAGTACCGCAGGGGTCGGCTATAATTCACCCCTCCACTTT.